The 10 T cell receptor beta chains below all came from one sample that was sequenced in a study of blood T cell repertoires in COVID-19. Some clones are missing from TCRdb's copy, which holds only in-frame ones; the method was immunoSEQ multiplex PCR. The table lists under 35,000 clones, 88% of them singletons. Sequenced material: peripheral blood. The receptors derive from a man in his sixties with active COVID-19.

In DNA, the CDR3 is TGTGCCAGCAGTTTACGGGGGACAGGGGGCACGGAGACCCAGTACTTC. Amino acids: CASSLRGTGGTETQYF. This chain links TRBV28 with TRBJ2-5; TRBD1 agrees at 12 bases. Germline CDR1 and CDR2: MDHEN and SYDVKM. The trim removed 2 bases at V and 5 bases at J, leaving 6 bases unmatched. This CDR3 contains 16 residues.

This clone was found once. CDR3 nucleotide sequence: TGTGCCAGCAGTTCCCTCGGACAGGGAGTTTACAATGAGCAGTTCTTC. It translates to CASSSLGQGVYNEQFF. The chain employs TRBV27 and TRBJ2-1; 8 bases map to TRBD1. The CDR3 spans 16 residues. The germline V gene encodes CDR1 MNHEY and CDR2 SMNVEV (reference sequence). The V segment lost 4 bases and the J segment 4 bases; nucleotides outside the gene matches: 9.

This clone was detected only once. This chain joins TRBV5-1 and TRBJ1-1; possible D gene TRBD1, 6 bases. The CDR3 is 16 residues long. V dropped 0 bases and J dropped 5 bases, with 17 bases sitting between them. Germline V gives CDR1 SGHRS, CDR2 YFSETQ. CDR3 sequence (DNA): TGCGCCAGCAGCTTGGCCCCCGCGGGTGGACAGACTGAAGCTTTCTTT. This sequence encodes CASSLAPAGGQTEAFF.

The rearrangement joins TRBV10-3 to TRBJ2-3, with TRBD1 as a possible D gene (6 bases). The germline V gene encodes CDR1 ENHRY and CDR2 SYGVKD. This CDR3 spans 12 amino acids. Trimming removed 6 bases from V and 12 bases from J, with 16 bases in between. As DNA, the CDR3 is TGTGCCATCAGCGCAGGGGAAGGGCGACAGTATTTT. Translated, it gives CAISAGEGRQYF.

The J gene is TRBJ2-3, the V gene TRBV5-4; 11 nucleotides match TRBD2. Germline V lookup: CDR1 SGHNT, CDR2 YYREEE (reference sequence). The CDR3 contains 17 residues. V shed 0 bases and J 4 bases; nucleotides not matched to a gene: 7. The CDR3 spells CASSLVVLAGVADTQYF. As DNA, the CDR3 is TGTGCCAGCAGCTTGGTCGTACTAGCGGGAGTCGCAGATACGCAGTATTTT.

V and J are TRBV6-6 and TRBJ2-3; a weak D match, TRBD2 (6 bases). The V gene's germline CDR1 is MNHNY and CDR2 SVGAGI (reference sequence). The CDR3 is 16 residues long. V gave up 4 bases and J gave up 4 bases, with 18 bases separating them. CDR3 sequence (DNA): TGTGCCAGCAGTTTCAGGCTGCCGGAGGGCGCAGATACGCAGTATTTT. This gives the protein CASSFRLPEGADTQYF.

J is TRBJ1-1 and V is TRBV7-2, with TRBD1 as a possible D gene (5 bases). V was shortened by 4 bases and J by 2 bases, with 11 bases between the two germline ends. This CDR3 has 14 amino acids. Germline lookup yields CDR1 SGHTA and CDR2 FQGNSA. The CDR3 DNA is TGTGCCAGCAGCTCCTTCAGGGTTAACACTGAAGCTTTCTTT. Amino acid sequence: CASSSFRVNTEAFF.

This rearrangement joins TRBV3-1 (or the pseudogene TRBV3-2) to TRBJ1-2, with D hard to call. Germline V gene sequence: CDR1 LGHDT, CDR2 YNNKEL (reference sequence). There are 13 residues in the CDR3. Trimming took off 2 bases at V and 1 base at J, with 5 bases between the two ends. This CDR3 is CASSQHSNYGYTF. In DNA, the CDR3 is TGTGCCAGCAGCCAACACAGTAACTATGGCTACACCTTC.

This chain uses TRBV5-3 with TRBJ2-3, with unresolved D. TRBV5-3 is given ORF status, its function remaining uncertain. The CDR3 has 12 residues. Trimming shortened V by 4 bases and J by 7 bases, and 10 bases separated the two germline ends. This CDR3 is CARSPGSNTQYF. The CDR3 DNA is TGTGCCAGAAGCCCCGGGTCTAATACGCAGTATTTT.

The chain has TRBV5-1 and TRBJ2-5, with 7 bases fitting TRBD1. The CDR3 totals 14 residues. The V gene's germline CDR1 is SGHRS and CDR2 YFSETQ. Trimming at V came to 4 bases and at J to 5 bases, leaving 8 bases not matched to a gene. The CDR3 coding sequence is TGCGCCAGCAGCGTAACAGGGGTCCTGGAGACCCAGTACTTC. Translating it yields CASSVTGVLETQYF.